This T cell receptor (beta chain) was sequenced in a study of blood T cell repertoires in COVID-19. Across the study: COVID-19 samples from acute and convalescent phases originated in the United States, Italy and Spain.

CDR3 size: 12 residues. Germline V lookup: CDR1 SQVTM, CDR2 ANQGSEA. Deletions cut 6 bases from V and 2 bases from J, with 10 bases between. On this clone itself: The same CDR3 can be traced to other DNA sequences in this sample.

In the authors' workflow: Reference gene primers were amplified, and this amplification served to estimate nucleated cell counts. Using immunoSEQ multiplex PCR, the repertoire was profiled, and TCRdb retains in-frame clones only, with some absent. D and trimming come from the DNA, and the V and J calls and clone size come from that table. The repertoire holds around 75,000 clones, with 84% as singletons. The chain combines TRBV29-1 with TRBJ1-1; D perhaps matches TRBD1 (5 bases). Sequenced: peripheral blood. The source is a middle-aged man with COVID-19, enrolled during active disease. The CDR3 spells CSVGRGNTEAFF. Here the CDR3 DNA reads TGCAGCGTCGGGCGGGGCAACACTGAAGCTTTCTTT.